This TCR beta chain was identified in a study of T cell responses to AZD1222 COVID-19 vaccine. The CDR3 spans 15 residues. The V and J ends lost 5 bases and 6 bases respectively, with 20 bases between them. CDR1 and CDR2 (germline): SGHNT, YYREEE (reference sequence). Here immunoSEQ multiplex PCR was the method, and the copy in TCRdb shows in-frame clones only, minus some. This sample carries around 140,000 clones, about 86% of them seen once, and the ten largest clones take 5% to 6%. Study results and caveats: Among AZD1222 vaccinees, only five or six were seropositive at baseline.

Comment on this clone: Antigen: not known.

This specimen was peripheral blood, taken 28 days after the second AZD1222 dose. The TCR comes from an adult who received the AZD1222 COVID-19 vaccine. This sequence joins TRBV5-4 and TRBJ1-2, with D maybe TRBD1 (5 bases). The CDR3 loop reads CASSSNVVRDNGYTF. The CDR3 DNA reads as TGTGCCAGCAGTTCGAACGTTGTCAGGGATAATGGCTACACCTTC.